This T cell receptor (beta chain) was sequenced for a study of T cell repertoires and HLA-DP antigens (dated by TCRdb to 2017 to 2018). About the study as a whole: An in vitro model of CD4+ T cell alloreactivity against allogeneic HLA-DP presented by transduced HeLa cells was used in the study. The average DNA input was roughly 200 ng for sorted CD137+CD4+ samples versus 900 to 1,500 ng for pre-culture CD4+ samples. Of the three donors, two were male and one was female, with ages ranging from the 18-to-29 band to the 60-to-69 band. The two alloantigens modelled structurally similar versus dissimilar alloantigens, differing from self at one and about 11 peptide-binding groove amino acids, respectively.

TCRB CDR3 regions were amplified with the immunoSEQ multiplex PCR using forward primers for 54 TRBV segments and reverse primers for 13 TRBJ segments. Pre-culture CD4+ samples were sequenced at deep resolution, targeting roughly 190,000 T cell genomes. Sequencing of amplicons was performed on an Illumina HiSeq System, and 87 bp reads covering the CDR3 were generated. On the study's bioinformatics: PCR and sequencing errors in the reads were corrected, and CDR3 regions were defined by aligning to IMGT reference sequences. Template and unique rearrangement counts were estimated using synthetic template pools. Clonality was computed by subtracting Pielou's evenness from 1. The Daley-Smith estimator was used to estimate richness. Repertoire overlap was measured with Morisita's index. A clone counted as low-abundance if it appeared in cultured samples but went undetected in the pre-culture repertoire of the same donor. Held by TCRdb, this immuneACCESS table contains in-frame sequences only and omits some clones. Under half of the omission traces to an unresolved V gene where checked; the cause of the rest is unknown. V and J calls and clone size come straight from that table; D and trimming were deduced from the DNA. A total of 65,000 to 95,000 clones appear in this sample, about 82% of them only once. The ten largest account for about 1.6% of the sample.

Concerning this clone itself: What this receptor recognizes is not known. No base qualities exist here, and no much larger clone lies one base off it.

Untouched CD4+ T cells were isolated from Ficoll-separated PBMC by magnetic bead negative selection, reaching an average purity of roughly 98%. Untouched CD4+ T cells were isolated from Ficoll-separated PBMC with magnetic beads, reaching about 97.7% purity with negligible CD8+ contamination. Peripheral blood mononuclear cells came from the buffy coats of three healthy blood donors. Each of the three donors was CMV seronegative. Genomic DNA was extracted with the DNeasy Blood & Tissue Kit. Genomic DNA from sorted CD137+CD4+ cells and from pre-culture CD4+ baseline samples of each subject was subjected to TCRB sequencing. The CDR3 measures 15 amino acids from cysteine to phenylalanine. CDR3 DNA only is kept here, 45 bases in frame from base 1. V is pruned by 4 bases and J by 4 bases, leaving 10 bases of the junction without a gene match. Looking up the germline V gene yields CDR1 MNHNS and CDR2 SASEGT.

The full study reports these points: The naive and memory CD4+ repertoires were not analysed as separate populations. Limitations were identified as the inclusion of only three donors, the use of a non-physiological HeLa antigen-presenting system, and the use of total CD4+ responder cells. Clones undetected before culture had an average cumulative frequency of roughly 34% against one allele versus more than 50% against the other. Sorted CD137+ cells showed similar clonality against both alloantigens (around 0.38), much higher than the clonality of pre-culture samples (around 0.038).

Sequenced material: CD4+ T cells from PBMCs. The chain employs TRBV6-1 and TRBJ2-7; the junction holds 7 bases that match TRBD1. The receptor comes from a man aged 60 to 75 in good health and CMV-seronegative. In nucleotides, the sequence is TGTGCCAGCAGTGCTCACGGACAGGTTGATTACGAGCAGTACTTC. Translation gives CASSAHGQVDYEQYF.